This TCR beta chain came from a study of CD8 T cell repertoires and HIV-1 epitope variants. Study at large: Enriched T cells were co-cultured with equal numbers of autologous T cell-negative antigen-presenting cells.

Only a few counts were recorded for this clone. Its antigen is still unknown. Here immunoSEQ multiplex PCR was the method, and the copy in TCRdb shows in-frame clones only, minus some. The sample has 5,500 or so clones; over 65% are singletons. Sequencing used cultured CD8+ T cells derived from PBMCs. The TCR sequence derives from a male donor with HIV.

The CDR3 DNA is TGTGCCAGCAGCTCCATCCTGAGCTCCTACGAGCAGTACTTC. Translation: CASSSILSSYEQYF. The V call is TRBV13, the J call TRBJ2-7; no definite D call. This CDR3 spans 14 amino acids. Trimming left V 4 bases short and J 0 bases short, with 10 bases between. The V gene's germline CDR1 is PRHDT and CDR2 FYEKMQ (reference sequence).